The clone carrying this T cell receptor (beta chain) was counted once. These data originate in a study of blood T cell repertoires in COVID-19. Background on the study: Acute and convalescent COVID-19 samples came from the United States, Italy and Spain. PBMCs, B-cell-depleted T cells, or T cells provided the cDNA or gDNA that made up the material.

TCRdb keeps only in-frame clones here, not all; method: immunoSEQ multiplex PCR. The profile shows tens of thousands of clones, 80% to 90% of them singletons. This CDR3 comprises 14 residues. Trimming stripped 0 bases from V and 6 bases from J, with 10 bases between. Germline values: CDR1 ENHRY, CDR2 SYGVKD. The receptor was isolated from a man aged 55-75 years with acute or convalescent COVID-19. The specimen sequenced was peripheral blood. V is TRBV10-3 and J is TRBJ2-3; D not resolved. CDR3 sequence (DNA): TGTGCCATCAGTGAGTCGACACCTGCGGATACGCAGTATTTT. Translating gives CAISESTPADTQYF.